This passage covers 13 T cell receptor beta chains from one sample sequenced in a study of CDR3 diversity in severe acne. TCRdb analysed the PCR reads with MiXCR anew, one entry per CDR3 protein. The table includes tens of thousands of distinct CDR3 sequences, 45% to 55% detected once. The source material was blood. The source of these receptors is a male donor in good health, without acne.

This clonotype was seen many times. The chain employs TRBV2 and TRBJ2-5; 11 bases fit TRBD2. Germline CDR1 is SNHLY and CDR2 is FYNNEI. J lost 2 bases, V lost 5 bases, and 1 base had no gene match. The CDR3 sequence is 14 residues long. The CDR3 region is CASSLAGGQETQYF. DNA of the CDR3: TGTGCCAGCAGTTTAGCGGGAGGGCAAGAGACCCAGTACTTC.

In regard to this clonotype: Possible read error: a much larger clone is one base away. The gene calls are TRBV5-6 and TRBJ2-7; 8 bases align to TRBD1. This CDR3 is built from 14 residues. CDR1 is SGHDT, CDR2 YYEEEE, per germline. With 2 bases clipped from V and 2 bases from J, the junction kept 3 bases outside the gene matches. The CDR3 coding sequence is TGTGCCAGCAGCTTTGGGGACAGGCCCTACGAGCAGTACTTC. Amino acid sequence: CASSFGDRPYEQYF.

The chain combines TRBV20-1 with TRBJ2-1, with 8 bases lining up with TRBD2. J gave up 6 bases and V 6 bases, and 4 bases lay outside the gene matches. Germline lookup yields CDR1 DFQATT and CDR2 SNEGSKA (reference sequence). This CDR3 is built from 12 residues. CDR3 sequence reads: CSAVAGTNEQFF. The CDR3 DNA reads TGCAGTGCCGTAGCGGGGACCAATGAGCAGTTCTTC.

This chain joins TRBV20-1 and TRBJ2-7, with a tentative D call TRBD2 (7 bases). The CDR3 has 14 residues. The germline gives CDR1 DFQATT, CDR2 SNEGSKA (reference sequence). The germline V and J ends were trimmed by 4 bases and 0 bases, with 13 bases remaining between them. CDR3 sequence reads: CSATLGGLSYEQYF. CDR3 DNA: TGCAGTGCTACCCTGGGGGGGCTCTCCTACGAGCAGTACTTC.

This clonotype was observed a handful of times. The gene calls are TRBV4-1 and TRBJ2-6, with D unresolved. The germline V gene encodes CDR1 MGHRA and CDR2 YSYEKL. V gave up 4 bases and J gave up 4 bases, with 20 bases separating them. CDR3 length: 18 residues. CDR3 residues: CASSRDGLRLVGANVLTF. In DNA, the CDR3 is TGCGCCAGCAGCCGCGACGGATTACGTCTGGTAGGGGCCAACGTCCTGACTTTC.

In this sample, this clonotype turned up a few times. The chain carries TRBV2 and TRBJ1-5, with D possibly matching TRBD1 (6 bases). Looked up from germline, CDR1 is SNHLY and CDR2 is FYNNEI. Trimming took 1 base from V and 6 from J, leaving 10 bases between them. The CDR3 has 14 amino acids. The CDR3 loop reads CASSEEGEGQPQHF. CDR3 DNA sequence: TGTGCCAGCAGTGAAGAGGGGGAGGGTCAGCCCCAGCATTTT.

The chain combines TRBV29-1 with TRBJ2-5; possible D gene TRBD1, 6 bases. The V and J ends lost 5 bases and 5 bases respectively, with 15 bases between them. The CDR3 runs 13 residues. CDR1 is SQVTM, CDR2 ANQGSEA, per germline. The CDR3: CSVQKGERETQYF. The CDR3, as DNA: TGCAGCGTTCAAAAGGGGGAAAGGGAGACCCAGTACTTC.

This clonotype was observed a handful of times. This chain connects TRBV20-1 to TRBJ1-1, with D perhaps matching TRBD1 (5 bases). V lost 6 bases and J lost 2, with 19 bases in between. Per the germline V gene, CDR1 is DFQATT and CDR2 is SNEGSKA (reference sequence). The CDR3 totals 15 residues. The CDR3 bases are TGCAGTGCCCTAGATTGGGACTCTGGAAACACTGAAGCTTTCTTT. As protein: CSALDWDSGNTEAFF.

This chain connects TRBV7-9 to TRBJ2-7; 10 nucleotides align to TRBD2. This CDR3 spans 14 amino acids. Unmatched junction bases numbered 4, after V lost 5 bases and J lost 3 bases. The germline CDR1 and CDR2 sequences are SEHNR and FQNEAQ (reference sequence). CDR3 in DNA: TGTGCCAGCAGCGCTAGCGGGAGAATCTACGAGCAGTACTTC. It codes for CASSASGRIYEQYF. The whole variable domain, filled in from reference TRBV7-9 and TRBJ2-7, reads DTGVSQNPRHKITKRGQNVTFRCDPISEHNRLYWYRQTLGQGPEFLTYFQNEAQLEKSRLLSDRFSAERPKGSFSTLEIQRTEQGDSAMYLCASSASGRIYEQYFGPGTRLTVT.

This clonotype appeared many times. The rearrangement links TRBV20-1 to TRBJ1-1; 7 bases map to TRBD1. The CDR3 is 13 amino acids. From germline, CDR1 is DFQATT and CDR2 SNEGSKA (reference sequence). With 6 bases clipped from V and 2 bases from J, the junction kept 6 bases outside the gene matches. CDR3 loop: CSATTGTNTEAFF. CDR3 DNA: TGCAGTGCCACGACAGGGACCAACACTGAAGCTTTCTTT.

The chain is built from TRBV7-9 and TRBJ2-1, with TRBD2 as a possible D gene (6 bases). The V gene lost 3 bases and the J gene lost 6 bases, with 24 bases spanning the gap. Germline V gene data show CDR1 as SEHNR and CDR2 as FQNEAQ (reference sequence). The CDR3 runs to 18 residues. The CDR3: CASSFSLGPGEKRNEQFF. For the CDR3, the DNA is TGTGCCAGCAGCTTCTCTTTGGGCCCGGGGGAAAAACGCAATGAGCAGTTCTTC.

The chain has TRBV9 and TRBJ2-6, with TRBD1 identical over 10 bases. CDR1 is SGDLS and CDR2 is YYNGEE in the germline V gene. The CDR3 runs to 17 residues. J gave up 3 bases and V 3 bases, and 6 bases lay outside the gene matches. The CDR3 sequence is CASSAPGTGVGANVLTF. The CDR3, as DNA: TGTGCCAGCAGCGCCCCCGGGACAGGGGTTGGGGCCAACGTCCTGACTTTC.

The chain joins TRBV19 to TRBJ1-4, with TRBD1 matching 8 bases. This CDR3 comprises 14 residues. The ends lost 5 bases at V and 8 bases at J; junction bases unmatched: 7. The V gene's germline CDR1 is LNHDA and CDR2 SQIVND (reference sequence). CDR3 in DNA: TGTGCCAGTAGTTTTCGGACAGGGTGGGAAAAACTGTTTTTT. Translation: CASSFRTGWEKLFF.